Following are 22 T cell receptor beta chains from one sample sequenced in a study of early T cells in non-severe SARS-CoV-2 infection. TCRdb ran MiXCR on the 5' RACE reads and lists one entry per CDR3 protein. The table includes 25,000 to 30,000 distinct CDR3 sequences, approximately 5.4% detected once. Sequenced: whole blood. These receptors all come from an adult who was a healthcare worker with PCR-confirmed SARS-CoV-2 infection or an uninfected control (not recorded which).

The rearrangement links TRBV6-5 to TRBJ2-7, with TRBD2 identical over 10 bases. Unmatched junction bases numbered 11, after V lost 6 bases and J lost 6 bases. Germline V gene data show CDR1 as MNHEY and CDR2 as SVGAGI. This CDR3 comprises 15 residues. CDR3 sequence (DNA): TGTGCCAGCAGAAATACAGCGGGGGGGACGACCGAGCAGTACTTC. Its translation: CASRNTAGGTTEQYF.

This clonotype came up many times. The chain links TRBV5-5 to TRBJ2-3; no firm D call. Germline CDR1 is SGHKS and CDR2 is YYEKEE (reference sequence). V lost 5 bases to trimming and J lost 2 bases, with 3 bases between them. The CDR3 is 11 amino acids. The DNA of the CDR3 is TGTGCCAGCAGAGTCACAGATACGCAGTATTTT. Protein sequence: CASRVTDTQYF.

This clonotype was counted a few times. The CDR3 sequence: CASSLVFGYRLDNSPLHF. As DNA, the CDR3 is TGTGCCAGCAGCTTGGTATTCGGATATCGATTAGATAATTCACCCCTCCACTTT. V and J are TRBV5-8 and TRBJ1-6; D gene unclear. This CDR3 region has 18 residues. Germline CDR1 reads SGHTS; CDR2 reads YDEGEE. Trimming cost V 0 bases and J 5 bases, with 18 bases left between them.

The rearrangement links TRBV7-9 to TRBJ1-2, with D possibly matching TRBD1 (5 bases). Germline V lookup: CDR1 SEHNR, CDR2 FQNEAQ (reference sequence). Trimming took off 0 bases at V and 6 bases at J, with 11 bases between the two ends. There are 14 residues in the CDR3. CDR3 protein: CASSLASGNHGYTF. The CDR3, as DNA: TGTGCCAGCAGCTTAGCTTCAGGGAATCATGGCTACACCTTC.

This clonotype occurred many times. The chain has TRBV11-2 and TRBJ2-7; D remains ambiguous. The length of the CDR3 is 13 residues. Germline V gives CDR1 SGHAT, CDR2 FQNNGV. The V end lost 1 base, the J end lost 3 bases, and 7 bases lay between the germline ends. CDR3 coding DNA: TGTGCCAGCAGCTTAGGAGGTTTCTACGAGCAGTACTTC. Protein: CASSLGGFYEQYF.

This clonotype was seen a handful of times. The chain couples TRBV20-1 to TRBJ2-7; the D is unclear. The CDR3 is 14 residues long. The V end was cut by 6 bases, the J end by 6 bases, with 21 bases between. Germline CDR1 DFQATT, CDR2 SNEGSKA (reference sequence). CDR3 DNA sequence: TGCAGTGCAACCCCCTGGGCCCAACCCGGCGAGCAGTACTTC. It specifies CSATPWAQPGEQYF.

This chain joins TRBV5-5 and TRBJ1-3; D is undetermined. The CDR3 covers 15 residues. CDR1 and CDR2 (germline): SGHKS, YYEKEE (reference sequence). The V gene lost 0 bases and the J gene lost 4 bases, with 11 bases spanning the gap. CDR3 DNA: TGTGCCAGCAGCTTGGACCCTTTTTGGGGAAACACCATATATTTT. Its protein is CASSLDPFWGNTIYF.

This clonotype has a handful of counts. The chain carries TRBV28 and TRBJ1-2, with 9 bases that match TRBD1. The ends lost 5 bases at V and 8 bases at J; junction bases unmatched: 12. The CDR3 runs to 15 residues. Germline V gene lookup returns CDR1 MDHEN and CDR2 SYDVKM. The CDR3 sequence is CASSPPRGTGKGYTF. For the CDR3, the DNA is TGTGCCAGCAGTCCCCCCCGAGGGACAGGGAAGGGCTACACCTTC.

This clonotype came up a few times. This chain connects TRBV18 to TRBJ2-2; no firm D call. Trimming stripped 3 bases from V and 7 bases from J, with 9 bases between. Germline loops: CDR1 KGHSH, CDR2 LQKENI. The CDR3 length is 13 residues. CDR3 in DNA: TGTGCCAGCTCACCCCTCCCCGACGGGGAGCTGTTTTTT. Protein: CASSPLPDGELFF.

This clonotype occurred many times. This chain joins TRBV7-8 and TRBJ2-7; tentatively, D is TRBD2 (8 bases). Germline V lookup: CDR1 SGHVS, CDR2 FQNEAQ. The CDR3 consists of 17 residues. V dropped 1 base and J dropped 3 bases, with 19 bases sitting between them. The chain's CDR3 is CASSLEGARTSYYEQYF. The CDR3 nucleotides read TGTGCCAGCAGCTTAGAGGGGGCTCGGACTAGCTACTACGAGCAGTACTTC.

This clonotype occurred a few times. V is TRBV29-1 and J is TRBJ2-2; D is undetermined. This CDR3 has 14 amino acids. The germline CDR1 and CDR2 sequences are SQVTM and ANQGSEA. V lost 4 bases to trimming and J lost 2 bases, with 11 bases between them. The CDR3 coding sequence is TGCAGCGTTGTAGGGCAGATTAACACCGGGGAGCTGTTTTTT. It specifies CSVVGQINTGELFF.

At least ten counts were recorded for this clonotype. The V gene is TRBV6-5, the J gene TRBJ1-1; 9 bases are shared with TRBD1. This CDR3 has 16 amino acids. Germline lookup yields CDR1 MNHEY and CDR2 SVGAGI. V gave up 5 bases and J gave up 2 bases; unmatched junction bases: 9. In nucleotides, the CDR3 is TGTGCCAGCAGTAAGGGAACAGGGGGCCTCAACACTGAAGCTTTCTTT. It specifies CASSKGTGGLNTEAFF.

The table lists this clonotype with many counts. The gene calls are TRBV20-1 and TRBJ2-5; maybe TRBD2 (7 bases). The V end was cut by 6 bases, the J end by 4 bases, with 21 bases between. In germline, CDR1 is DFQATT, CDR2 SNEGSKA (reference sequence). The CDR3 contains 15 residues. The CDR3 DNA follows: TGCAGTGCAACGAGCGGGACAACATCTGGAGAGACCCAGTACTTC. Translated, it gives CSATSGTTSGETQYF.

CDR3 loop: CASSDAPHEQYF. Here the CDR3 DNA reads TGTGCCAGCAGTGATGCCCCCCACGAGCAGTACTTC. This chain links TRBV6-1 with TRBJ2-7, with no clear D. The CDR3 sequence is 12 residues long. V was trimmed by 3 bases and J by 5 bases, leaving 8 bases between them. CDR1 is MNHNS and CDR2 is SASEGT in the germline V gene.

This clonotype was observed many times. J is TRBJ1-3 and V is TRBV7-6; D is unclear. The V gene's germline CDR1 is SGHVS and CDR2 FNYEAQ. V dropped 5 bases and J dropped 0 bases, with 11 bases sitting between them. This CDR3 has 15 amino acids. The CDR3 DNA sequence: TGTGCCAGCAGCAAGGACCGGTCCTCTGGAAACACCATATATTTT. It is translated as CASSKDRSSGNTIYF.

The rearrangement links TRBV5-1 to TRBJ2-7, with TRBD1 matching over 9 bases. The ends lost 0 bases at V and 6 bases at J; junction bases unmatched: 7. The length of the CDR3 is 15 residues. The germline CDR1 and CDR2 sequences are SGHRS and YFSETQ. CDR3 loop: CASSLGGQGPREQYF. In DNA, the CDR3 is TGCGCCAGCAGCTTGGGGGGACAGGGACCGCGCGAGCAGTACTTC.

The CDR3 is CASSLDLGLTYEQYF. Written as DNA, the CDR3 is TGTGCCAGCAGCTTAGATCTCGGCCTAACCTACGAGCAGTACTTC. The V and J genes are TRBV11-2 and TRBJ2-7; D unclear. The V end was cut by 0 bases, the J end by 2 bases, with 11 bases between. Germline V CDR1 and CDR2: SGHAT, FQNNGV. This CDR3 is 15 amino acids long.

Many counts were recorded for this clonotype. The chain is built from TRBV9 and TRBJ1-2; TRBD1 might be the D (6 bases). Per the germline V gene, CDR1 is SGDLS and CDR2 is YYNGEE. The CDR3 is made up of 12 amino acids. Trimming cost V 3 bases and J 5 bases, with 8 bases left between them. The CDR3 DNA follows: TGTGCCAGCAGCGCGACAGGATATGGCTACACCTTC. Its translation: CASSATGYGYTF.

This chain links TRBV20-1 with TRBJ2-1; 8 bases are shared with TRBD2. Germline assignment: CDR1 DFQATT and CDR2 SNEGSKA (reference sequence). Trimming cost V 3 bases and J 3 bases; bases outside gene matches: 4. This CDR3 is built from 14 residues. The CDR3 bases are TGCAGTGCTAGGGTAGCGGGGTACTACAATGAGCAGTTCTTC. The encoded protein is CSARVAGYYNEQFF.

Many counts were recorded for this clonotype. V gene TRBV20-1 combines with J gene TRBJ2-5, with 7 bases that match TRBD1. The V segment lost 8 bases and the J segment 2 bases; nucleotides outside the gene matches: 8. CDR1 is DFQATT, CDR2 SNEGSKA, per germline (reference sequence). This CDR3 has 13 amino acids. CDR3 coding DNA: TGCAGTTCCGATCCGGGACAGCAAGAGACCCAGTACTTC. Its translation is CSSDPGQQETQYF.

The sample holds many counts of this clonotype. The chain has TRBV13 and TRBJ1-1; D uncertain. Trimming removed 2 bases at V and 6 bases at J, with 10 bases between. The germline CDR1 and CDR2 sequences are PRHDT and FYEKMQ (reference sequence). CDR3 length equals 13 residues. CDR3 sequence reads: CASSLNNRPEAFF. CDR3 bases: TGTGCCAGCAGCTTAAATAACCGCCCTGAAGCTTTCTTT.

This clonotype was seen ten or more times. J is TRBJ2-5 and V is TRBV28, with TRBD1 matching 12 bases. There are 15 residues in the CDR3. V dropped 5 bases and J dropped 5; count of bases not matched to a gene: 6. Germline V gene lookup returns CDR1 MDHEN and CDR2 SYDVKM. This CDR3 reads CASSPRDRGRETQYF. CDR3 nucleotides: TGTGCCAGCAGTCCCCGGGACAGGGGGCGTGAGACCCAGTACTTC.